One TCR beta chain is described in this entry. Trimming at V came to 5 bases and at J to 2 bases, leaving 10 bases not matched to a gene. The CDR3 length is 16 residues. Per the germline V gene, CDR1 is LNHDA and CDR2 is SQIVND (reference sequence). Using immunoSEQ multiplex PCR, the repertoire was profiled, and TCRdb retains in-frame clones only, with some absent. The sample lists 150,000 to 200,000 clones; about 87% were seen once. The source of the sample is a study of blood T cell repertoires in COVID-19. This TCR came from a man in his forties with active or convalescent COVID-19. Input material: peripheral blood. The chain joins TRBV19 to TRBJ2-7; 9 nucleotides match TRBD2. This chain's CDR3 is CASSFNSGGLTYEQYF. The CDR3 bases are TGTGCCAGTAGTTTCAATAGCGGGGGCCTTACCTACGAGCAGTACTTC. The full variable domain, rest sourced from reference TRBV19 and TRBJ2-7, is DGGITQSPKYLFRKEGQNVTLSCEQNLNHDAMYWYRQDPGQGLRLIYYSQIVNDFQKGDIAEGYSVSREKKESFPLTVTSAQKNPTAFYLCASSFNSGGLTYEQYFGPGTRLTVT.